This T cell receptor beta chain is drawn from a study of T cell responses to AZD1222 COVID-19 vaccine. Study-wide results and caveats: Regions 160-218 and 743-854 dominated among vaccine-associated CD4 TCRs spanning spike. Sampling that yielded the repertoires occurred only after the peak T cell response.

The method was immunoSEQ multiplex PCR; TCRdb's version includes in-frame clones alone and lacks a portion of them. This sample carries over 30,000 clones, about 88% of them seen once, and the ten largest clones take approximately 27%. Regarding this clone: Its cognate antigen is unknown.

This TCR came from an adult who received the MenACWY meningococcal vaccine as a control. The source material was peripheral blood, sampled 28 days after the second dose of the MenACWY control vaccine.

Here the CDR3 DNA reads TGTGCCAGCACCTTGACTAGCGGGAACACCGGGGAGCTGTTTTTT. Protein product: CASTLTSGNTGELFF. The gene calls are TRBV7-9 and TRBJ2-2, with 9 bases fitting TRBD2. Trimming at V came to 7 bases and at J to 1 base, leaving 4 bases not matched to a gene. Germline V lookup: CDR1 SEHNR, CDR2 FQNEAQ (reference sequence). CDR3 length equals 15 residues.